This T cell receptor beta chain was observed in a study of blood T cell repertoires in COVID-19 (dated by TCRdb to 2018 to 2021). Regarding the research as a whole: Samples covering the acute and convalescent phases of COVID-19 were provided by collaborators in the United States, Italy and Spain. The material from the prospective study consisted of cDNA or gDNA derived from T cells, B-cell-depleted T cells, or PBMCs. The dataset comprised deeply sampled blood TCRbeta repertoires from subjects exposed to, actively infected with, or recovered from COVID-19. The repertoires were released in a freely available public database intended as a resource for research on the immune response to SARS-CoV-2. The samples were drawn from the first 160 participants of the ongoing ImmuneRACE study and from under 1,500 subjects provided by 6 global collaborators. Sample metadata almost always included a de-identified subject ID, COVID-19 status, age in years and sex. Where available, HLA class I and class II types were taken from metadata supplied by the sample provider and were not determined by assay-based typing. Results the study describes overall, beyond this receptor: The quantity of clinical and demographic metadata differed by source and by participant and was supplied without curation.

Remarks on this clone: The antigen it binds to is not known. One base away there is no much larger clone; base qualities are not given.

The immunoSEQ Assay, a bias-controlled multiplex PCR, was used to amplify TCRbeta CDR3 regions from genomic DNA. The study's processing was this. Nucleated cell counts per sample were estimated from amplification of reference gene primers within the assay. To quantify the absolute abundance of each unique TCRbeta CDR3 rearrangement, sequence reads were collapsed and filtered. For each sample, productive Simpson clonality was calculated by taking the square root of Simpson's diversity index across productive rearrangements. TCRdb took over this immuneACCESS table, retaining in-frame rearrangements with V and J assigned. Such tables are incomplete; in checked studies, under half of the missing clones stem from an unresolved V gene, and the remainder is unexplained. V, J and clone size are taken as reported in that table, and D and trimming were inferred from the DNA itself. This sample is represented by around 170,000 clones; less than 85% of them were singletons. The ten top clones hold 2.5% to 3% of the sample.

Whole blood was collected in K2EDTA tubes by collaborating institutions according to the institutions' own protocols. For TCRbeta analysis, collaborator samples were shipped as frozen whole blood, as isolated PBMCs, or as DNA extracted from either sample type. The cysteine opens and the phenylalanine closes a CDR3 of 16 amino acids. The retained sequence is limited to the CDR3, 48 bases, with the frame set at the first base. The germline V gene (reference sequence) supplies CDR1 LNHDA and CDR2 SQIVND. At the junction V is shortened by 6 bases and J by 3 bases; bases outside the gene matches: 6. This TCR derives from an elderly woman with acute or convalescent COVID-19. Material for sequencing was peripheral blood. Recombination joined TRBV19 with TRBJ2-1, and 12 junctional nucleotides match TRBD2. The CDR3 corresponds to CASRSSGRANYNEQFF. Read as DNA, the sequence is TGTGCCAGTAGATCTAGCGGGAGGGCCAACTACAATGAGCAGTTCTTC.